This TCR beta chain was profiled in a study of technical replicates of blood from several donors. TCRdb keeps only in-frame clones here, not all; method: immunoSEQ multiplex PCR. The sample consists of 65,000 to 85,000 clones, around 90% of them appearing once. CDR3 length: 17 residues. V was clipped by 6 bases and J by 7 bases; unmatched bases: 11. Germline assignment: CDR1 SNHLY and CDR2 FYNNEI. Sequencing input: T cells isolated from PBMCs. The source is a human donor in good health. The chain uses TRBV2 and TRBJ2-1; 14 nucleotides match TRBD2. The DNA for the CDR3 is TGTGCCAGCAGGGGACTAGCGGGAGTCGGGGGAGGAAATGAGCAGTTCTTC. It translates to CASRGLAGVGGGNEQFF.